Each of the 2 T cell receptor beta chains below was sequenced from the same sample in a study of T-cell reconstitution after alpha-beta-depleted transplantation in children. Library preparation (for TCRbeta) was performed with unique molecular identifiers. TCRdb ran MiXCR on the PCR reads and lists one entry per CDR3 protein. The data hold 75,000 to 90,000 distinct CDR3 sequences, with 13% to 15% observed a single time. The specimen comprised PBMCs, mostly from graft donor cells, sampled 180 days after TCRalphabeta/CD19-depleted stem cell transplant. Receptors were obtained from a male patient between 2 and 10 years old who had a stem cell transplant for acute lymphoblastic leukemia, so the T cells may come from the graft donor.

The chain couples TRBV21-1 to TRBJ2-1. TRBV21-1 is termed a pseudogene. The CDR3 contains 15 residues. CDR3 region: CASNRRGTSYNEQFF. CDR3 coding DNA: TGTGCCAGCAACCGGAGAGGGACCTCCTACAATGAGCAGTTCTTC.

This clonotype was found a few times. Here the CDR3 reads CASSLGGGKGNQPQHF. The CDR3 nucleotides are TGTGCCAGCAGCTTAGGGGGGGGAAAGGGCAATCAGCCCCAGCATTTT. J is TRBJ1-5 and V is TRBV7-2, with D perhaps matching TRBD1 (5 bases). Deletions cut 1 base from V and 2 bases from J, with 12 bases between. CDR3 size: 16 residues. Germline V gene lookup returns CDR1 SGHTA and CDR2 FQGNSA. The full variable domain, its missing parts supplied by reference TRBV7-2 and TRBJ1-5, is GAGVSQSPSNKVTEKGKDVELRCDPISGHTALYWYRQSLGQGLEFLIYFQGNSAPDKSGLPSDRFSAERTGGSVSTLTIQRTQQEDSAVYLCASSLGGGKGNQPQHFGDGTRLSIL.